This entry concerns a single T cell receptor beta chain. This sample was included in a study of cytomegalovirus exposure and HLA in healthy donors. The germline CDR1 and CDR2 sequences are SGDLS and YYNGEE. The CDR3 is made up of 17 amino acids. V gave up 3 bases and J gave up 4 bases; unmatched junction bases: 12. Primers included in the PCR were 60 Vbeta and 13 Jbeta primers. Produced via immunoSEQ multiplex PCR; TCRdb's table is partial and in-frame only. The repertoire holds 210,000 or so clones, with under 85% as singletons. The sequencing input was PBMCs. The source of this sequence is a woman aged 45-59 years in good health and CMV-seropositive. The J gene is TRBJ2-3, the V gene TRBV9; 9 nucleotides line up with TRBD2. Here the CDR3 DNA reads TGTGCCAGCAGCGGGGGGGCTGCGGGGGGGCCCGCAGATACGCAGTATTTT. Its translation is CASSGGAAGGPADTQYF.